This T cell receptor beta chain derives from a study of cytomegalovirus exposure and HLA in healthy donors. On the study more broadly: Prior work identified 95 million to 120 million unique TCR beta sequences in around 170 million T cells. The study placed around 80% of its 398 genotyped donors in the Caucasian-associated ancestry cluster.

Trimming shortened V by 5 bases and J by 3 bases, and 20 bases separated the two germline ends. The CDR3 contains 17 residues. The germline gives CDR1 SEHNR, CDR2 FQNEAQ (reference sequence). General study results and limits: Most CMV-associated TCR beta chains were later found to appear HLA-restricted. Being indistinguishable, some V segments were excluded, TRBV6-2 and TRBV6-3 among them.

The PCR used 60 Vbeta and 13 Jbeta primers. Here immunoSEQ multiplex PCR was the method, and the copy in TCRdb shows in-frame clones only, minus some. The repertoire includes about 190,000 clones, 70% to 75% of them detected once, and 2.5% to 3.5% sits in the top ten. As for this clone: The target antigen is unknown.

The chain combines TRBV7-9 with TRBJ2-4; no definite D call. The sequence derives from a woman aged 25 to 39 in good health and CMV-seropositive. Sequencing used PBMCs. CDR3 loop: CASSPTGSEVDKNIQYF. Written as DNA, the CDR3 is TGTGCCAGCAGCCCCACGGGTTCCGAAGTTGACAAAAACATTCAGTACTTC.